This TCR beta chain was documented in a study of blood T cell repertoires in COVID-19. Cohorts were determined from participant-reported clinical history. This clone was counted a single time. Repertoires were generated with immunoSEQ multiplex PCR, while TCRdb's copy carries only in-frame clones and drops some. The sample has roughly 220,000 clones; around 90% are singletons. V lost 6 bases and J 10 bases, leaving 22 bases between the germline ends. Germline CDR1 SGHVS, CDR2 FQNEAQ. CDR3 length: 16 amino acids. Sequences were obtained from PBMCs or T cells enriched from blood (not recorded which). The chain is built from TRBV7-8 and TRBJ1-6, with TRBD1 as a possible D gene (6 bases). This receptor was identified in a woman aged 50 to 60 with acute COVID-19. The CDR3 DNA is TGTGCCAGCAGTCAATCGCCAGGGGCGGTTGGGTCACCCCTCCACTTT. Amino acids: CASSQSPGAVGSPLHF.